This record covers a single T cell receptor (beta chain). Its cognate antigen is unknown. TCRdb keeps only in-frame clones here, not all; method: immunoSEQ multiplex PCR. The profile shows about 200,000 clones, approximately 94% of them singletons. The sample comes from a study of T cell responses to AZD1222 COVID-19 vaccine. Study-wide points: Mostly white British, mostly female donors; authors suggested clonal diversity may be underestimated.

V shed 6 bases, J shed 7 bases, and the junction held 9 bases outside the gene matches. This CDR3 has 14 amino acids. Germline CDR1 is MDHEN and CDR2 is SYDVKM. This TCR was sampled from an adult who received the AZD1222 COVID-19 vaccine. The sequenced sample was peripheral blood, obtained 28 days after the second AZD1222 dose. The chain uses TRBV28 and TRBJ1-2; 9 nucleotides match TRBD1. This chain's CDR3 is CASSPTGGQGGYTF. CDR3 nucleotides: TGTGCCAGCAGCCCGACAGGGGGGCAGGGTGGCTACACCTTC.